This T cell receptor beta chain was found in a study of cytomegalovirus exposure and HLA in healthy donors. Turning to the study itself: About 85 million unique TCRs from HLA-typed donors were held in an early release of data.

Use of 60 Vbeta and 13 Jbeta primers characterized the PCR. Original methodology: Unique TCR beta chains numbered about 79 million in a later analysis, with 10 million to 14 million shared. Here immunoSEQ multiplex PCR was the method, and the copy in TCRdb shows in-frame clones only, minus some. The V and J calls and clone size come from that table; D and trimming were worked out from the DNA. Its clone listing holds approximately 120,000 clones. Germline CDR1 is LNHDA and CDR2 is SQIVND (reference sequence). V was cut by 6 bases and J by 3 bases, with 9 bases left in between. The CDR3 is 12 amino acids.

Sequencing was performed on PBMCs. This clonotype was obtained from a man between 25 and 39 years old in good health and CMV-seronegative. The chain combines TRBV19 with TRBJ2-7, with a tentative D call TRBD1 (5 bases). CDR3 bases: TGTGCCAGTAGGGACACCTTCTACGAGCAGTACTTC. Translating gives CASRDTFYEQYF.